This T cell receptor beta chain is from a study of T cells expressing NK-cell markers. Study-level background: It was from sorted CD3+CD56+NKG2C+, CD3+CD56+NKG2C- and CD3+CD56-NKG2C+ T cells that TCR beta repertoires came.

Study-wide findings and caveats: Each of about six donors carried dominant NKG2C+ clonotypes accounting for about 1.0-7.0% of CD8+ T cells.

The CDR3 consists of 14 residues. Looked up from germline, CDR1 is SGDLS and CDR2 is YYNGEE. TCRdb re-called the 5' RACE reads; every CDR3 protein appears as one record, without DNA. Recorded for this sample: around 100,000 distinct CDR3 sequences. Notes on this clonotype: Its target is not known.

This sequence joins TRBV9 and TRBJ2-3; no DNA is available, so the TRBD1 call from TCRdb remains unchecked. The receptor was isolated from a woman between 18 and 70 years old in good health. The specimen was blood T cells: a sorted CD56 or NKG2C T cell subset, CD4+ or CD8+ T cells, or bulk PBMC T cells (not recorded which). The CDR3 sequence is CASRSGGGGNTQYF.